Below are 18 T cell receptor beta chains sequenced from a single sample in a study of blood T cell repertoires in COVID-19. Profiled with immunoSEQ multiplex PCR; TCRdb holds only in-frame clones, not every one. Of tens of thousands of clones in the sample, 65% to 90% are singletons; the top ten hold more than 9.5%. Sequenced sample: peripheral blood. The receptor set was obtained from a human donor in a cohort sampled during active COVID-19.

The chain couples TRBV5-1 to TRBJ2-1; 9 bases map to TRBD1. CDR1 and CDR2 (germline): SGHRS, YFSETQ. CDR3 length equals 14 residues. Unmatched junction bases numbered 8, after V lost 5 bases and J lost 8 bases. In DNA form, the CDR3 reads TGCGCCAGCAGTCGGGACAGGGCTGAGGATGAGCAGTTCTTC. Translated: CASSRDRAEDEQFF.

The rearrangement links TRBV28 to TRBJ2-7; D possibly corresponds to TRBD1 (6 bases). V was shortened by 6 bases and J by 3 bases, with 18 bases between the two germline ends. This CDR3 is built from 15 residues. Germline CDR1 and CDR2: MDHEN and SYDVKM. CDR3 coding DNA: TGTGCCAGCAGGACCTCCCGGGACACCTACTACGAGCAGTACTTC. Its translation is CASRTSRDTYYEQYF.

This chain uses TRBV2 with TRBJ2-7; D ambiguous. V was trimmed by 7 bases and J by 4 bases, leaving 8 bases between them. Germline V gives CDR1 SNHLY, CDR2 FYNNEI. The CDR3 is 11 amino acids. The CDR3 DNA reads TGTGCCAGCAACCGAGATTACGAGCAGTACTTC. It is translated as CASNRDYEQYF. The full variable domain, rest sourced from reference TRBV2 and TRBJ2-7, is EPEVTQTPSHQVTQMGQEVILRCVPISNHLYFYWYRQILGQKVEFLVSFYNNEISEKSEIFDDQFSVERPDGSNFTLKIRSTKLEDSAMYFCASNRDYEQYFGPGTRLTVT.

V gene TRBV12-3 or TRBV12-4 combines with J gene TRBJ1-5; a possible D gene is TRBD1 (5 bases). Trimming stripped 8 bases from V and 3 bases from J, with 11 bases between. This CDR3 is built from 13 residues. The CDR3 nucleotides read TGTGCCAGCCATGGACAACTCAATCAGCCCCAGCATTTT. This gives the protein CASHGQLNQPQHF.

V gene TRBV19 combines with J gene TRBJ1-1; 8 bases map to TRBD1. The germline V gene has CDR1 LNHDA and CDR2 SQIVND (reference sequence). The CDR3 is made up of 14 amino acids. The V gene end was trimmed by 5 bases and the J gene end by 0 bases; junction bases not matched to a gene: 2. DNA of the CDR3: TGTGCCAGTAGTGGGGACAGGATGAACACTGAAGCTTTCTTT. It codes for CASSGDRMNTEAFF.

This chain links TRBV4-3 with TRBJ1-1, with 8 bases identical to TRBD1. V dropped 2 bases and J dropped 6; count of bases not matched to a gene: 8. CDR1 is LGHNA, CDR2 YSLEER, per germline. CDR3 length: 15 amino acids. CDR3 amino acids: CASSQTPDRAPEAFF. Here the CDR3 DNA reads TGCGCCAGCAGCCAAACCCCGGACAGGGCGCCTGAAGCTTTCTTT.

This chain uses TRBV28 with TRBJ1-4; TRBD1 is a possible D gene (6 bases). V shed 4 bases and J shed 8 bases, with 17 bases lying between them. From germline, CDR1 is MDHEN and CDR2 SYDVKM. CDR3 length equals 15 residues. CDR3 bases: TGTGCCAGCAGTTCCGGAGACAGGAGGTGGGAAAAACTGTTTTTT. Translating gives CASSSGDRRWEKLFF.

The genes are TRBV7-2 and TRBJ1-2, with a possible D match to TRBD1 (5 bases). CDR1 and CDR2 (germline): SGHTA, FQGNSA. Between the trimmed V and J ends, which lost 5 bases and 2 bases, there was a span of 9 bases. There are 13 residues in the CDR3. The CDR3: CASSPQENYGYTF. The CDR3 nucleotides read TGTGCCAGCAGCCCACAGGAGAACTATGGCTACACCTTC.

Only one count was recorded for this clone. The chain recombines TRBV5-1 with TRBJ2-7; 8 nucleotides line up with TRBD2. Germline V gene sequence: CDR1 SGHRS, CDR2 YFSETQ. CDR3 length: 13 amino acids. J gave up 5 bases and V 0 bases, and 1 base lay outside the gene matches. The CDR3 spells CASSLAGGDEQYF. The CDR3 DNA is TGCGCCAGCAGCTTGGCCGGGGGGGACGAGCAGTACTTC.

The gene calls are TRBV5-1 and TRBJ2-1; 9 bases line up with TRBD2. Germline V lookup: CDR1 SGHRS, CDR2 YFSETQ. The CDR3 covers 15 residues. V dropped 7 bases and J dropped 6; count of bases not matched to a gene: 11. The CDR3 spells CASAPQASGTNEQFF. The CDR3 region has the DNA TGCGCCAGCGCCCCCCAGGCTAGCGGGACCAATGAGCAGTTCTTC.

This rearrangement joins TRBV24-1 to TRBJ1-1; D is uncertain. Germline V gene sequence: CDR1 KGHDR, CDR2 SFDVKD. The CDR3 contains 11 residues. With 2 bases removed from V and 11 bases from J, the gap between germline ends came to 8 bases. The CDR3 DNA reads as TGTGCCACCAGTGATTCACGTGAGGCTTTCTTT. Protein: CATSDSREAFF.

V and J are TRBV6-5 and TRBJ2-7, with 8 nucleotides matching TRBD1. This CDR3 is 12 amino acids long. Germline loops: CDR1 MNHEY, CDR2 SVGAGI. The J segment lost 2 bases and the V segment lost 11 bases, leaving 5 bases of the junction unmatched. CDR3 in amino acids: CAGRTGTYEQYF. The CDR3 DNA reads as TGTGCCGGTCGGACAGGGACCTACGAGCAGTACTTC.

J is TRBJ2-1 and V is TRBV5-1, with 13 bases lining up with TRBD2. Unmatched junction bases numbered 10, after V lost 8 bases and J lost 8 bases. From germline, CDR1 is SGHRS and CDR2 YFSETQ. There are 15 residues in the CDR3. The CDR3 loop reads CASGSLAGGGDEQFF. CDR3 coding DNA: TGCGCCAGTGGTTCACTAGCGGGAGGGGGGGATGAGCAGTTCTTC.

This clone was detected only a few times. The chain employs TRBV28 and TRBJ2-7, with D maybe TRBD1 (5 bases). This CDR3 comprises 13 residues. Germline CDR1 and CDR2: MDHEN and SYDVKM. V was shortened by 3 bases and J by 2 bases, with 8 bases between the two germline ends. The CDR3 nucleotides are TGTGCCAGCAGTTTGGGGCTAGCCTACGAGCAGTACTTC. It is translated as CASSLGLAYEQYF.

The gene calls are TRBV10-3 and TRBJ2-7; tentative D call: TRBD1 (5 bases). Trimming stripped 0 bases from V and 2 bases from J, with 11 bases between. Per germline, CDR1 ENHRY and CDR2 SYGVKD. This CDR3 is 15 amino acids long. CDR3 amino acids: CAISESMGRAYEQYF. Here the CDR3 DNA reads TGTGCCATCAGTGAGTCGATGGGCAGGGCCTACGAGCAGTACTTC.

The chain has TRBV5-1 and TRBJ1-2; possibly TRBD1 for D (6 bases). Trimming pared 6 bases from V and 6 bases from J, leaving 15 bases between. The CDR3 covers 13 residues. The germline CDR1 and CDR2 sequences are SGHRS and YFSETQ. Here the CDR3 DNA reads TGCGCCAGCAACAGGGATAAGGGGAATGGCTACACCTTC. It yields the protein CASNRDKGNGYTF.

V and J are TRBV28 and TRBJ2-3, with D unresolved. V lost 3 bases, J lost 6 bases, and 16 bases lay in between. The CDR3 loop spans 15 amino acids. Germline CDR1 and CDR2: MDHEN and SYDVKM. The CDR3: CASSLPLLARDTQYF. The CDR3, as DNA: TGTGCCAGCAGTTTGCCCCTCTTAGCAAGGGATACGCAGTATTTT. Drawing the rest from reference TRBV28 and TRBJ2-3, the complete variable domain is DVKVTQSSRYLVKRTGEKVFLECVQDMDHENMFWYRQDPGLGLRLIYFSYDVKMKEKGDIPEGYSVSREKKERFSLILESASTNQTSMYLCASSLPLLARDTQYFGPGTRLTVL.

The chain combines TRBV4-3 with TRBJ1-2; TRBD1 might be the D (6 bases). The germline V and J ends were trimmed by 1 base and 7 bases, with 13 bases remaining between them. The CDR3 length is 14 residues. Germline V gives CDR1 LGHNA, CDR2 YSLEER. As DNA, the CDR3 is TGCGCCAGCAGCCAAGGACGGGGGGCGCTTGGCTACACCTTC. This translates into CASSQGRGALGYTF.